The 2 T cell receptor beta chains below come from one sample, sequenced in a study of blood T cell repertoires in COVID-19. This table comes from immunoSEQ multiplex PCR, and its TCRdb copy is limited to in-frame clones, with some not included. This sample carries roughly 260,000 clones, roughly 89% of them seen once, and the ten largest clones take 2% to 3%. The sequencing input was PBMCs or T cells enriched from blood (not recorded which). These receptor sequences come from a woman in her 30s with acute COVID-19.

The CDR3 here is CASTRQGPYSNQPQHF. As DNA, the CDR3 is TGTGCCAGCACTAGGCAGGGCCCTTATAGCAATCAGCCCCAGCATTTT. The chain links TRBV5-6 to TRBJ1-5; the D gene is possibly TRBD1 (5 bases). Trimming left V 6 bases short and J 0 bases short, with 16 bases between. Germline assignment: CDR1 SGHDT and CDR2 YYEEEE. The CDR3 is 16 residues long.

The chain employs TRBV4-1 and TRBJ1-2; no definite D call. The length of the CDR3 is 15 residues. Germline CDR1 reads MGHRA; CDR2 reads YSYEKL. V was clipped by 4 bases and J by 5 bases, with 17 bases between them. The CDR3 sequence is CASSPQTDTAYGYTF. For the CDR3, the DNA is TGCGCCAGCAGCCCCCAAACAGATACCGCGTATGGCTACACCTTC.